Listed here are 2 T cell receptor beta chains from one sample, sequenced in a study of vaccination and CD4 T cells after COVID-19 (dated by TCRdb to the early 2020s). No antigen has been assigned to these receptors. Libraries came from PCR. These reads were obtained on an Illumina iSeq 100. DNA from cultured CD4+ T cells was subjected to TCR sequencing with the Oncomine TCR Beta short-read assay at the Johns Hopkins FTIC core. Through fastp at Q25 and MiXCR, TCRdb rebuilt clones from the public reads, retaining in-frame beta chains. Entries that share a CDR3 protein sequence are merged under the most common genes and DNA. Recorded for this sample are roughly 14,000 distinct CDR3 sequences; about 24% of them occurred a single time. 18% of the sample rests with the top ten. Explained via the paper, the treatment or condition label denotes: roughly nine-day PBMC culture with coronavirus spike peptide pools or control peptides (ViraFEST assay).

The sequenced sample was CD4+ T cells from blood, cultured in vitro, obtained after SARS-CoV-2 vaccination. The receptors come from a human donor who had recovered from COVID-19.

DNA for the CDR3: TGCGCCAGCAGCTTGCGGCGGATGACTAGCACAGATACGCAGTATTTT. Translated, it gives CASSLRRMTSTDTQYF. V gene TRBV5-1 combines with J gene TRBJ2-3; no clear D gene. Trimming shortened V by 1 base and J by 0 bases, and 12 bases separated the two germline ends. From germline, CDR1 is SGHRS and CDR2 YFSETQ. The CDR3 has 16 residues.

The sample holds a few counts of this clonotype. V and J are TRBV6-5 and TRBJ2-4; no firm D call. CDR3 size: 14 residues. Between the trimmed V and J ends, which lost 4 bases and 9 bases, there was a span of 16 bases. Germline values: CDR1 MNHEY, CDR2 SVGAGI. CDR3: CASSLDQRLGIQYF. The CDR3 DNA reads TGTGCCAGCAGTTTAGATCAGAGGTTAGGCATTCAGTACTTC.